Below, one TCR beta chain is given with its context. The antigen is unknown. These data belong to a study of cytomegalovirus exposure and HLA in healthy donors. About the study: Researchers found that roughly 80% of some 400 genotyped donors fell within the Caucasian-associated ancestry cluster. Broader study findings: Segments of the TCR beta V type were, in most cases, productive about 90% or about 30% of the time in an earlier analysis. Later analysis showed most CMV-associated TCR beta chains appearing HLA-restricted. A later analysis showed HLA-associated TCR beta chains outstripping equally common others in clonal expansion.

V trimming: 2 bases; J trimming: 2 bases; junction bases outside the gene matches: 3. This CDR3 comprises 16 residues. Germline loops: CDR1 KGHSH, CDR2 LQKENI. This PCR relied on a set of 60 Vbeta primers and 13 Jbeta primers. This table comes from immunoSEQ multiplex PCR, and its TCRdb copy is limited to in-frame clones, with some not included. The repertoire has 150,000 to 200,000 clones, more than 60% of them found once; the top ten carry about 3.4%. The TCR was taken from a female donor in good health and CMV-seronegative. The sequencing input was PBMCs. The chain joins TRBV18 to TRBJ2-3; 11 bases line up with TRBD2. The CDR3 is CASSPRLAGPTDTQYF. The CDR3 DNA reads TGTGCCAGCTCACCAAGACTAGCGGGGCCCACAGATACGCAGTATTTT.